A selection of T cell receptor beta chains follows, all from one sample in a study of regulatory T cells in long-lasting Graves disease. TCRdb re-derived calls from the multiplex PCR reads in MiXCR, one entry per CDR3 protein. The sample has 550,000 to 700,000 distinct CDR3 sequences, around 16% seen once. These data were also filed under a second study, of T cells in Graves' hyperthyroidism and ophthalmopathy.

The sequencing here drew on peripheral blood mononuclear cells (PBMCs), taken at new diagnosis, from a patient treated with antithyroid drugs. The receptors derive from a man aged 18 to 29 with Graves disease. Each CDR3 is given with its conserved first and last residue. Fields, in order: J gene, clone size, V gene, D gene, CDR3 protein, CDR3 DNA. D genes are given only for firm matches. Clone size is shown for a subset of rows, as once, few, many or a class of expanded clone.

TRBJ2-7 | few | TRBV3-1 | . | CASSQMNEQYF | TGTGCCAGCAGCCAAATGAACGAGCAGTACTTC
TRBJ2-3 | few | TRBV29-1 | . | CSTTGDASTDTQYF | TGCAGCACAACGGGGGACGCTAGCACAGATACGCAGTATTTT
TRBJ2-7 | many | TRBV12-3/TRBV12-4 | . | CASSAGARLGEQYF | TGTGCCAGCAGTGCAGGGGCCCGTTTAGGCGAGCAGTACTTC
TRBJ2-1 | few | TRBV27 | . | CASSLFPRGEQFF | TGTGCCAGCAGTTTATTCCCTAGGGGTGAGCAGTTCTTC
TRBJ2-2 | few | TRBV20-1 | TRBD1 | CSARGGQGTGELFF | TGCAGTGCTAGAGGGGGACAGGGAACCGGGGAGCTGTTTTTT
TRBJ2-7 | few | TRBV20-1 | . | CSASSSNRLEGWQYF | TGCAGTGCTAGTAGTTCCAACCGACTAGAAGGGTGGCAGTACTTC
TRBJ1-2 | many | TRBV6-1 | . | CASRNGGYGYTF | TGTGCCAGCAGGAACGGTGGCTATGGCTACACCTTC
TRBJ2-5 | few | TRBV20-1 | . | CSLLPSRGAETQYF | TGCAGTCTCCTTCCATCGAGAGGTGCAGAGACCCAGTACTTC
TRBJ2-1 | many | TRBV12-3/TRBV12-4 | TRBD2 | CASSQPGTSYRERFF | TGTGCCAGCAGCCAACCCGGGACTAGTTATCGGGAGCGTTTCTTC
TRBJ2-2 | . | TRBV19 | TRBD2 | CASNSGRGIGELFF | TGTGCCAGTAATAGCGGGAGGGGTATCGGGGAGCTGTTTTTT
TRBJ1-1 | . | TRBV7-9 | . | CASSLATFWAAEAFF | TGTGCCAGCAGCTTAGCGACCTTCTGGGCCGCTGAAGCTTTCTTT
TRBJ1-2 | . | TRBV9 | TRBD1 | CASSPSGTGYGYTF | TGTGCCAGCAGCCCCTCCGGGACAGGCTATGGCTACACCTTC
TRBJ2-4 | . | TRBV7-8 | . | CASSLGGFRGLAKNIQYF | TGTGCCAGCAGCTTAGGAGGGTTCCGGGGTTTAGCCAAAAACATTCAGTACTTC
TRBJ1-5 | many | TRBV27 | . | CASRAGTNNQPQHF | TGTGCCAGCAGAGCCGGGACCAACAATCAGCCCCAGCATTTT
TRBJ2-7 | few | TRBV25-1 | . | CASSYNSGDGFLYF | TGTGCCAGCAGTTATAATAGCGGAGACGGGTTTCTGTACTTC
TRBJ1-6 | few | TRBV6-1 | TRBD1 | CASSPGQDNSPLHF | TGTGCCAGCAGCCCGGGACAGGATAATTCACCCCTCCACTTT
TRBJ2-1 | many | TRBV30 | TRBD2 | CAWVKKAGETEQFF | TGTGCCTGGGTAAAAAAAGCGGGAGAGACTGAGCAGTTCTTC
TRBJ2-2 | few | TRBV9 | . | CASTRGGSGSGELFF | TGTGCCAGCACCAGGGGCGGAAGTGGGTCCGGGGAGCTGTTTTTT
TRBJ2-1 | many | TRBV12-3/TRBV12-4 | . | CASTPRVEQFF | TGTGCCAGCACCCCGCGCGTTGAGCAGTTCTTC
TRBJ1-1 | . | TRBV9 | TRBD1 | CASSVEQGGTEAFF | TGTGCCAGCAGCGTAGAACAGGGGGGCACTGAAGCTTTCTTT
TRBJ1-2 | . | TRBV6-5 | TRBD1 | CASSYSVGTGDGYTF | TGTGCCAGCAGTTACTCGGTGGGGACAGGGGATGGCTACACCTTC
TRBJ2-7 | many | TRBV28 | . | CASSWIWEQYF | TGTGCCAGCAGCTGGATCTGGGAGCAGTACTTC
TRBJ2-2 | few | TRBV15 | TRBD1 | CATSIRHPGQGNTGELFF | TGTGCCACCAGCATTCGCCATCCGGGACAGGGGAACACCGGGGAGCTGTTTTTT
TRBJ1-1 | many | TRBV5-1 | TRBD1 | CASSLSRTGPTEAFF | TGCGCCAGCAGCTTGTCCCGGACAGGGCCCACTGAAGCTTTCTTT
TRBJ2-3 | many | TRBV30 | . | CAWSTVSYTDTQYF | TGTGCCTGGAGCACAGTCTCTTACACAGATACGCAGTATTTT
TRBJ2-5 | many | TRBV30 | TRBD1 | CAWSVGALGTAPETQYF | TGTGCCTGGAGTGTAGGGGCCTTAGGGACAGCCCCAGAGACCCAGTACTTC
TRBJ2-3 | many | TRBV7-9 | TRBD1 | CASSSWTGGTDTQYF | TGTGCCAGCAGCTCTTGGACAGGAGGCACAGATACGCAGTATTTT
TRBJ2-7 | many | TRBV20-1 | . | CSALGDSFSYEQYF | TGCAGTGCTTTAGGGGATTCCTTCTCCTACGAGCAGTACTTC
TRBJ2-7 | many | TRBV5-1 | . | CASSSGRGRSDEQYF | TGCGCCAGCAGCTCAGGTAGAGGGAGGTCTGACGAGCAGTACTTC
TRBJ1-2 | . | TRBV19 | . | CASSRQEGYGYTF | TGTGCCAGTAGTCGACAGGAGGGCTATGGCTACACCTTC
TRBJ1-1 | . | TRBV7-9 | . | CASSLDWGGTEAFF | TGTGCCAGCAGCTTAGATTGGGGGGGCACTGAAGCTTTCTTT
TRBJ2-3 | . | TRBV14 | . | CASSQETRQGTDTQYF | TGTGCCAGCAGCCAAGAGACTCGGCAGGGCACAGATACGCAGTATTTT
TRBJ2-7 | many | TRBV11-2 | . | CASSLDGQGYKQYF | TGTGCCAGCAGCTTAGACGGTCAGGGATACAAGCAGTACTTC
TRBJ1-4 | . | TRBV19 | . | CASSTRGGRDGNEKLFF | TGTGCCAGTAGTACAAGGGGGGGCCGGGACGGTAATGAAAAACTGTTTTTT
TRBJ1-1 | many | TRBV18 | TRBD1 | CASSSLTGGWQNTEAFF | TGTGCCAGCTCATCGCTTACAGGGGGTTGGCAGAACACTGAAGCTTTCTTT
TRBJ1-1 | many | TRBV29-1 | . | CSVVPRKNTEAFF | TGCAGCGTTGTGCCGCGAAAGAACACTGAAGCTTTCTTT
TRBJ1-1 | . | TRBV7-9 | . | CASSLFDSPRTEAFF | TGTGCCAGCAGCCTGTTTGACAGCCCGCGGACTGAAGCTTTCTTT
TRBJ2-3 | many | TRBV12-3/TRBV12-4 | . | CASSPRGGTSTDTQYF | TGTGCCAGCAGTCCCCGGGGTGGGACCAGCACAGATACGCAGTATTTT
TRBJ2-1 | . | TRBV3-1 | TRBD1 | CASSRELRQGGSDEQFF | TGTGCCAGCAGCCGAGAGTTGAGACAGGGTGGTTCGGATGAGCAGTTCTTC
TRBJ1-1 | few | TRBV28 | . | CASSLWSAGANTEAFF | TGTGCCAGCAGTTTATGGTCGGCAGGGGCGAACACTGAAGCTTTCTTT
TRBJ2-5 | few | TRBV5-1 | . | CASSFGRYQETQYF | TGCGCCAGCAGCTTCGGACGGTACCAAGAGACCCAGTACTTC
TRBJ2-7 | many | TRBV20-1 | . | CSALGDPYEQYF | TGCAGTGCTCTCGGAGATCCCTACGAGCAGTACTTC
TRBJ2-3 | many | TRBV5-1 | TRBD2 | CASSLGGEDTQYF | TGTGCCAGCAGCTTGGGAGGGGAGGATACGCAGTATTTT
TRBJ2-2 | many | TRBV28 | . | CASTPAGGGELFF | TGTGCCAGCACCCCGGCTGGCGGTGGGGAGCTGTTTTTT
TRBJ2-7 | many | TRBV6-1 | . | CASSEATAGYYEQYF | TGTGCCAGCAGTGAAGCGACAGCCGGCTACTACGAGCAGTACTTC
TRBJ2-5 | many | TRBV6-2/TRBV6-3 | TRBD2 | CASSTGASSGSQETQYF | TGTGCCAGCAGCACCGGCGCGTCTAGCGGGAGCCAAGAGACCCAGTACTTC
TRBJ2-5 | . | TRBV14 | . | CASSQDMGRETQYF | TGTGCCAGCAGCCAAGATATGGGGCGAGAGACCCAGTACTTC
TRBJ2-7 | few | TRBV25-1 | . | CASSTVDSSDYEQYF | TGTGCCAGCAGTACCGTAGACTCCAGCGACTACGAGCAGTACTTC
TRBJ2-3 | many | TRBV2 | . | CASSADGYGADTQYF | TGTGCCAGCAGCGCCGACGGGTACGGGGCAGATACGCAGTATTTT